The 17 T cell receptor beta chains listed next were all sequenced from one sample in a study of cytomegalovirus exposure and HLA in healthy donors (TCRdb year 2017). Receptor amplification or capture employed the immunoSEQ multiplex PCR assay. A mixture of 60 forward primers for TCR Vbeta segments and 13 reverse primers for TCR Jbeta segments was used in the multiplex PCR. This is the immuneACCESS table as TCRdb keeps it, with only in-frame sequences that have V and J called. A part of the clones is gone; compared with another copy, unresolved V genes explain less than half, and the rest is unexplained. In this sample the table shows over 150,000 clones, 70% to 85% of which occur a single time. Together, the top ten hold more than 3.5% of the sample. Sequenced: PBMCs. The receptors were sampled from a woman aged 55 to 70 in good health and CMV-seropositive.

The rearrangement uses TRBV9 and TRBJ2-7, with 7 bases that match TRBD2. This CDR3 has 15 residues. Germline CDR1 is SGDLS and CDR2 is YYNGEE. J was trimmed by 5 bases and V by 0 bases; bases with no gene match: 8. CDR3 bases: TGTGCCAGCAGCGTAGAGGGCGGGAGAGGGAACGAGCAGTACTTC. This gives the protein CASSVEGGRGNEQYF.

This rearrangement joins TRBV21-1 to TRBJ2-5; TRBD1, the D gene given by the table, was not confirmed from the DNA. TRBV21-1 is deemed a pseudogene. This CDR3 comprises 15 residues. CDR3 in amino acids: CASSKELGQGKTQYF. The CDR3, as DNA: TGTGCCAGCAGCAAAGAGCTAGGGCAGGGCAAGACCCAGTACTTC.

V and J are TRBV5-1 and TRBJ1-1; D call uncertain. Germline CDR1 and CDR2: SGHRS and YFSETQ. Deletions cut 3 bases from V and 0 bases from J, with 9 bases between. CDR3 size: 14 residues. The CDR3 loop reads CASSYTEMNTEAFF. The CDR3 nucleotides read TGCGCCAGCAGCTATACAGAGATGAACACTGAAGCTTTCTTT.

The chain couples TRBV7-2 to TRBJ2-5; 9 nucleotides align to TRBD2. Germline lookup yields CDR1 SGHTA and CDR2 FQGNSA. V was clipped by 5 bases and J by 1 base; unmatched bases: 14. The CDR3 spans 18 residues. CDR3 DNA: TGTGCCAGCAGCCGTCAGGGGCTAGCGGGAATCGGCCAAGAGACCCAGTACTTC. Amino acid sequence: CASSRQGLAGIGQETQYF.

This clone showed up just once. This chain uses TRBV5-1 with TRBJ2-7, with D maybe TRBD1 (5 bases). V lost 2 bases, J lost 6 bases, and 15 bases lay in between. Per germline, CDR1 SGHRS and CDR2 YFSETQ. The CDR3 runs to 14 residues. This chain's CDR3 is CASSFGNPQGEQYF. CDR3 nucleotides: TGCGCCAGCAGCTTTGGGAACCCTCAGGGCGAGCAGTACTTC.

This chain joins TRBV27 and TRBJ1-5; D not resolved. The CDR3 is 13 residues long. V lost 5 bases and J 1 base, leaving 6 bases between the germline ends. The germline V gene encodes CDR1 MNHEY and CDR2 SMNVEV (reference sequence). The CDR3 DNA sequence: TGTGCCAGCAGTATCTCCAGCAATCAGCCCCAGCATTTT. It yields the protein CASSISSNQPQHF.

CDR3: CASSLSSQGVYEQYF. The CDR3 DNA reads TGTGCCAGCAGTTTGTCCTCACAGGGCGTCTACGAGCAGTACTTC. The chain combines TRBV28 with TRBJ2-7, with a possible D match to TRBD1 (6 bases). V lost 3 bases to trimming and J lost 3 bases, with 15 bases between them. Germline V gene sequence: CDR1 MDHEN, CDR2 SYDVKM. This CDR3 region has 15 residues.

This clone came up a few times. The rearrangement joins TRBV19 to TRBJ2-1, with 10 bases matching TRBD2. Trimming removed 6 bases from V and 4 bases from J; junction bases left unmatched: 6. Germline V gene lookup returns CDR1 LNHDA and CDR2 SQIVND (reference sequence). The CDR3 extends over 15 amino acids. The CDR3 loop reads CASRRSSGGYNEQFF. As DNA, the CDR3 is TGTGCCAGTAGGCGCTCTAGCGGGGGTTACAATGAGCAGTTCTTC.

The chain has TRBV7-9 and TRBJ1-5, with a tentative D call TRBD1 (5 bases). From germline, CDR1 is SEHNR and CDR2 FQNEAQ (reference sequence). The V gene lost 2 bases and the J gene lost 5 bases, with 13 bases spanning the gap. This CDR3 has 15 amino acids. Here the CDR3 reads CASSLRSGADQPQHF. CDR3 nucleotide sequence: TGTGCCAGCAGCTTAAGATCTGGGGCGGATCAGCCCCAGCATTTT.

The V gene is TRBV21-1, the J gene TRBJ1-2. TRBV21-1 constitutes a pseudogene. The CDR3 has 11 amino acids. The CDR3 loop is CASSKDSGTDF. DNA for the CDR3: TGTGCCAGCAGCAAAGATTCGGGAACGGACTTC.

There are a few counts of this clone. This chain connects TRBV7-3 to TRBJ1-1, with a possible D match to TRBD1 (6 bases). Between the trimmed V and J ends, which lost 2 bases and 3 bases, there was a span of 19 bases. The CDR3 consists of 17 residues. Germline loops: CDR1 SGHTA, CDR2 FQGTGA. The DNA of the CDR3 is TGTGCCAGCAGCTTATTTGGGGGCTTCGGAAGGGACACTGAAGCTTTCTTT. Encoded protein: CASSLFGGFGRDTEAFF.

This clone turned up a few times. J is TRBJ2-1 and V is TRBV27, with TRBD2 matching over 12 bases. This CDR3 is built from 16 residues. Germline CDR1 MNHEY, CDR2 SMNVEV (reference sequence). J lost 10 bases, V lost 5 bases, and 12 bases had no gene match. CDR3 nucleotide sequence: TGTGCCAGCAGTATCCAAGGGACTAGCGGGCCTGGGGAGCAGTTCTTC. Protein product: CASSIQGTSGPGEQFF.

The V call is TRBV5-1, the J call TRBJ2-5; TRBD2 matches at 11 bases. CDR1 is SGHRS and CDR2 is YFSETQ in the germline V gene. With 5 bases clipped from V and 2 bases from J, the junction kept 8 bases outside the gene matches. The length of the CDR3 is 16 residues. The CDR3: CASSYTGLAVQETQYF. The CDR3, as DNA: TGCGCCAGCAGTTACACGGGACTAGCGGTACAAGAGACCCAGTACTTC.

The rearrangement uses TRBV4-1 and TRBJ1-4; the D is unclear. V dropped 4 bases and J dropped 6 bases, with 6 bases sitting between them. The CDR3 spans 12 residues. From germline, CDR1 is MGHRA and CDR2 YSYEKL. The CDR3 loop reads CASSRAYEKLFF. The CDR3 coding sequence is TGCGCCAGCAGCCGAGCCTATGAAAAACTGTTTTTT.

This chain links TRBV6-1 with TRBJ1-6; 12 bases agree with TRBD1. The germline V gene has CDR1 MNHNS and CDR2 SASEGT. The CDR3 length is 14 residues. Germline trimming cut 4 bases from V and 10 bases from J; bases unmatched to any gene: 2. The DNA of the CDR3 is TGTGCCAGCAGTGCCGGGACAGGGGGCTCACCCCTCCACTTT. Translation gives CASSAGTGGSPLHF.

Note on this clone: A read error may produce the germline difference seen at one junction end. In DNA, the CDR3 is TGTGCCAGCAGGGAAGGGTTGCGGGCTAGCGGGAACAATGAGCAGTTCTTC. Amino acids: CASREGLRASGNNEQFF. V is TRBV6-1 and J is TRBJ2-1; 9 nucleotides match TRBD2. CDR1 is MNHNS, CDR2 SASEGT, per germline. The CDR3 totals 17 residues.

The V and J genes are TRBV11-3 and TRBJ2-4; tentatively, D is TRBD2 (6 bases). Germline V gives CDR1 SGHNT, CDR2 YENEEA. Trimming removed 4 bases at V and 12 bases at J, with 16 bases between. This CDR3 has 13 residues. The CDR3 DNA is TGTGCCAGCAGCTGGGCGGGGTCAGACAGTCAGTACTTC. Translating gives CASSWAGSDSQYF.